This is a list of T cell receptor beta chains from one sample in a study of cytotoxic CD8 clonotypes in ibrutinib-treated CLL. Sequenced by immunoSEQ multiplex PCR; TCRdb stores in-frame clones only, minus some. The data show around 26,000 clones, 75% to 85% seen once. Sequenced here: PBMCs, sampled after 24 months of ibrutinib treatment. These receptor sequences come from a human donor with chronic lymphocytic leukemia. CDR3s include the opening cysteine and the closing phenylalanine or tryptophan. Fields, in order: CDR3 protein, CDR3 DNA, J gene, V gene, CDR3 length, D gene, clone size. The D gene is left open where the match is weak. A clone size is listed for some rows: how often the clone was seen (once, few, many), or a class if it is expanded.

CASSYSDRVDEQYF,TGTGCCAGCAGTTACTCGGACAGGGTGGACGAGCAGTACTTC,TRBJ2-7,TRBV6-5,14,TRBD1,NA
CASSGRETQYF,TGTGCCAGCAGCGGAAGGGAGACCCAGTACTTC,TRBJ2-5,TRBV5-4,11,NA,NA
CASSLGLDPTNEKLFF,TGTGCCAGCAGCTTAGGACTGGATCCAACTAATGAAAAACTGTTTTTT,TRBJ1-4,TRBV7-9,16,NA,NA
CASSDGGGSSYNEQFF,TGTGCCAGCAGTGACGGCGGAGGGAGCTCCTACAATGAGCAGTTCTTC,TRBJ2-1,TRBV6-4,16,NA,NA
CASSTSRLAGGIEETQYF,TGTGCCAGTAGTACTTCTCGACTAGCGGGGGGAATAGAAGAGACCCAGTACTTC,TRBJ2-5,TRBV19,18,TRBD2,once
CASSLAGTGQQFF,TGTGCCAGCAGCTTAGCTGGGACAGGGCAGCAGTTCTTC,TRBJ2-1,TRBV11-1,13,TRBD1,NA
CASSISHTGLSSLYGYTF,TGTGCCAGTAGTATTTCCCATACTGGCCTCTCCTCCCTCTATGGCTACACCTTC,TRBJ1-2,TRBV19,18,NA,NA
CASSSTGTGARNEQFF,TGCGCCAGCAGCTCGACCGGGACAGGGGCTCGTAATGAGCAGTTCTTC,TRBJ2-1,TRBV5-1,16,TRBD1,few
CASSLKGAGTNEKLFF,TGTGCCAGCAGTTTAAAGGGGGCCGGAACTAATGAAAAACTGTTTTTT,TRBJ1-4,TRBV28,16,TRBD1,few
CASSPPGTSRYNEQFF,TGTGCCAGCTCACCACCTGGGACTAGTCGTTACAATGAGCAGTTCTTC,TRBJ2-1,TRBV18,16,TRBD2,NA
CASSYAQGETQYF,TGTGCCAGCAGTTACGCGCAGGGGGAGACCCAGTACTTC,TRBJ2-5,TRBV6-5,13,NA,NA
CASRSNRDGEQYF,TGCGCCAGCAGGAGTAACAGGGATGGCGAGCAGTACTTC,TRBJ2-7,TRBV10-2,13,NA,NA
CASSTNQGGYEQFF,TGTGCCAGCAGCACTAATCAGGGTGGGTATGAGCAGTTCTTC,TRBJ2-1,TRBV11-2,14,NA,NA
CASSYSKGGYGYTF,TGTGCCAGCAGTTACTCGAAGGGGGGTTATGGCTACACCTTC,TRBJ1-2,TRBV6-5,14,NA,NA
CASSQVQGGYEQYF,TGCGCCAGCAGCCAAGTTCAGGGGGGCTACGAGCAGTACTTC,TRBJ2-7,TRBV4-1,14,NA,NA
CASSLGDRGQNTEAFF,TGCGCCAGCAGCTTGGGGGACAGGGGACAGAACACTGAAGCTTTCTTT,TRBJ1-1,TRBV5-1,16,TRBD1,NA
CASSPYGEQFF,TGTGCCAGCAGCCCTTACGGTGAGCAGTTCTTC,TRBJ2-1,TRBV7-9,11,NA,NA
CASGPDNRNYGYTF,TGTGCCAGCGGCCCAGATAATAGAAACTATGGCTACACCTTC,TRBJ1-2,TRBV28,14,NA,NA
CASTIKAGETYNEQFF,TGTGCCAGCACGATTAAAGCGGGGGAGACCTACAATGAGCAGTTCTTC,TRBJ2-1,TRBV7-9,16,TRBD2,NA
CASSFNYGYTF,TGTGCCAGCAGCTTTAACTATGGCTACACCTTC,TRBJ1-2,TRBV5-4,11,NA,NA
CSVTGLVGYGYTF,TGCAGCGTGACAGGGTTGGTAGGTTATGGCTACACCTTC,TRBJ1-2,TRBV29-1,13,TRBD1,medium-sized
CASSLVSGLNSPLHF,TGTGCCAGCAGCTTGGTTTCAGGCTTAAATTCACCCCTCCACTTT,TRBJ1-6,TRBV4-2,15,NA,NA
CASSLARGLLVEQYF,TGTGCCAGCAGCTTAGCTAGGGGACTACTGGTCGAGCAGTACTTC,TRBJ2-7,TRBV7-6,15,TRBD2,few
CAWSGTAYNEQFF,TGTGCCTGGAGTGGGACTGCCTACAATGAGCAGTTCTTC,TRBJ2-1,TRBV30,13,NA,once
CASSGDRAVDSPLHF,TGTGCCAGCAGTGGCGACAGGGCGGTTGATTCACCCCTCCACTTT,TRBJ1-6,TRBV2,15,TRBD1,NA
CASSLMDRDPYNEQFF,TGTGCTAGCAGCTTGATGGACAGGGATCCCTACAATGAGCAGTTCTTC,TRBJ2-1,TRBV7-7,16,TRBD1,NA
CASSLGGATFASSTDTQYF,TGCGCCAGCAGCCTGGGGGGGGCCACGTTCGCATCTAGCACAGATACGCAGTATTTT,TRBJ2-3,TRBV10-1,19,NA,once
CASSAQRGGNTGELFF,TGTGCCAGCAGCGCCCAGAGGGGGGGGAACACCGGGGAGCTGTTTTTT,TRBJ2-2,TRBV21-1,16,NA,few